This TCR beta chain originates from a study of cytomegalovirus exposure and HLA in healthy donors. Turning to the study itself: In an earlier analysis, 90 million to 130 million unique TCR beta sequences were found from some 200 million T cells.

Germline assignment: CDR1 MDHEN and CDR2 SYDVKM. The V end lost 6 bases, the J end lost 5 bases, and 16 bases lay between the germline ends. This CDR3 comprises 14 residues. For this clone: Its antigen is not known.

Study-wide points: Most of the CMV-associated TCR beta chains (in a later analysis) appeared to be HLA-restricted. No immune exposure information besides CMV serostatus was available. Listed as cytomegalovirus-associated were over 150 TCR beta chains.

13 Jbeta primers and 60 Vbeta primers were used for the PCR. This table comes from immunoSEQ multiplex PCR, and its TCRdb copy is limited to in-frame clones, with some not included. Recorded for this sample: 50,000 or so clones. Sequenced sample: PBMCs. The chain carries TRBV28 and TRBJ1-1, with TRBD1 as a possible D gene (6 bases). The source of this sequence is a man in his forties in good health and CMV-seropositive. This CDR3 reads CASSTPGARTEAFF. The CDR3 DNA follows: TGTGCCAGCAGCACCCCAGGGGCGAGGACTGAAGCTTTCTTT.